This T cell receptor beta chain was sequenced during a study of neoadjuvant anti-PD-1 for oral cavity cancer. Findings and limits, study-wide: TCR analyses covered only three patients per response group.

The ends were cut back, 4 bases at V and 3 bases at J, with 15 bases in the middle. From germline, CDR1 is LGHNA and CDR2 YSLEER. The CDR3 is 15 amino acids. The sample's time point: after neoadjuvant nivolumab, at surgical resection. The patients had HPV-negative, locally advanced oral cavity squamous cell carcinoma. Assay used: immunoSEQ multiplex PCR; TCRdb lists only in-frame clones, some missing. The data show about 15,000 clones, 35% to 50% seen once. On this clone itself: Antigen specificity is unknown.

This sample comprised tumor tissue, obtained after nivolumab (anti-PD-1) treatment. This clonotype was sampled from a person aged 40 to 85 with oral cavity squamous cell carcinoma. The chain recombines TRBV4-3 with TRBJ2-5; no firm D call. CDR3 sequence (DNA): TGCGCCAGCAGCCCCTCGGGTGGGATCAAAGAGACCCAGTACTTC. This encodes CASSPSGGIKETQYF.